This record looks at one T cell receptor beta chain sequence and its context. Authors' analysis steps: Estimation of nucleated cell counts relied on the amplification of reference gene primers. The assay was immunoSEQ multiplex PCR, and TCRdb's table has in-frame clones only and misses some. Clone size and the V and J calls come from that table; the DNA yielded D and trimming. The sample gives about 120,000 clones, around 82% of which show up once; around 10% is in the top ten. The record originates from a study of blood T cell repertoires in COVID-19. Study context: Specimens from acute and convalescent COVID-19 originated in the United States, Italy and Spain. PBMCs, B-cell-depleted T cells, or T cells provided the cDNA or gDNA that made up the material.

This clonotype was obtained from a human donor in a cohort sampled during active COVID-19. Sequenced sample: peripheral blood.

DNA for the CDR3: TGTGCCAGCAGCCCAAGGGGGACAGGGGGAAACTATGGCTACACCTTC. Its protein is CASSPRGTGGNYGYTF. This rearrangement joins TRBV5-6 to TRBJ1-2; 11 bases are a match to TRBD1. CDR3 length equals 16 residues. With V trimmed by 4 bases and J by 2 bases, 7 bases remained unmatched. Germline loops: CDR1 SGHDT, CDR2 YYEEEE.